This note documents a single TCR beta chain sequence. Negative isolation was used for CD8+ and CD4+ T cells and FACS enrichment for TEMRA cells. This record belongs to a study of CD8 T cells in Susac syndrome. The V end was cut by 4 bases, the J end by 0 bases, with 19 bases between. CDR3 length: 19 residues. The germline V gene encodes CDR1 ENHRY and CDR2 SYGVKD. The RNA, 0.5 to 1 ug, was put through reverse transcription using random hexamers. Amplification of the TCR beta CDR3 was carried out by immunoSEQ multiplex PCR, which spanned a total of 54 Vbeta and 13 Jbeta segments. Via MiXCR, TCRdb re-called the immunoSEQ multiplex PCR reads, giving one row per CDR3 protein. The data contain over 350,000 distinct CDR3 sequences, 85% of them seen just once; the ten biggest clones take up roughly 0.11%.

The receptor comes from a human donor with multiple sclerosis. The chain couples TRBV10-3 to TRBJ2-6; possibly TRBD1 for D (6 bases). Sequencing was performed on CD8+ T cells from PBMCs. The CDR3 spells CAISVQGPESFSGANVLTF. CDR3 DNA sequence: TGTGCCATCAGTGTCCAGGGGCCAGAATCTTTCTCTGGGGCCAACGTCCTGACTTTC.